This paragraph covers one TCR beta chain sequence. The antigen is unknown. This sample was included in a study of cytomegalovirus exposure and HLA in healthy donors. Study observations and caveats: Later analysis placed DRB1 highest and HLA-C lowest in TCR association rates, which differed by HLA locus. The authors listed approximately 150 TCR beta chains as cytomegalovirus-associated.

13 Jbeta primers and 60 Vbeta primers were used for the PCR. Sequencing used immunoSEQ multiplex PCR; TCRdb keeps in-frame clones, though not all of them. Of about 96,000 clones detected, around 79% appear once; the ten largest clones hold 2.5% to 3.5%. V lost 0 bases, J lost 9 bases, and 10 bases lay in between. In germline, CDR1 is SGHDT, CDR2 YYEEEE. The CDR3 extends over 13 amino acids. This TCR was recovered from a female donor in good health and CMV-seropositive. The specimen sequenced was PBMCs. The rearrangement links TRBV5-6 to TRBJ2-1; no clear D. In DNA, the CDR3 is TGTGCCAGCAGCTTGGCTAGAATACGTGAGCAGTTCTTC. Protein product: CASSLARIREQFF.